The clone carrying this T cell receptor beta chain was seen more than once but under ten times. Clones were read by immunoSEQ multiplex PCR, and TCRdb kept only the in-frame ones, dropping some. The sample lists 50,000 to 70,000 clones, 75% to 90% occurring once. As for time point: pretreatment peripheral blood. This entry is derived from a study of PD-L1 blockade in urothelial cancer. Germline-derived CDR1 and CDR2 are DFQATT and SNEGSKA (reference sequence). CDR3 size: 11 residues. Between the trimmed V and J ends, which lost 3 bases and 12 bases, there was a span of 12 bases. Sequencing was performed on PBMCs, taken around atezolizumab (anti-PD-L1) treatment. The clonotype originates from a man between 70 and 80 years old with urothelial cancer. The rearrangement links TRBV20-1 to TRBJ2-1; D is uncertain. The CDR3 DNA reads as TGCAGTGCTAGTATCTCTATCGGGCAGTTCTTC. Its protein product is CSASISIGQFF.